The clone carrying this T cell receptor (beta chain) has only a few counts. The antigen is undetermined. CDR1 is SEHNR, CDR2 FQNEAQ, per germline (reference sequence). This CDR3 region has 18 residues. The junction had 16 bases not matched to a gene; V was cut back by 5 bases and J by 4 bases. This sample is drawn from a study of early T cells in non-severe SARS-CoV-2 infection. Background on the study: Sequencing of bulk RNA from unsorted whole blood was done, without chain pairing. General study findings and limits: VDJdb matching skewed toward anti-spike CD8 responses, missing private and CD4 specificities.

Each cDNA molecule carried a unique molecular identifier. Each CDR3 protein gets one entry after TCRdb re-called the 5' RACE reads with MiXCR. Of 50,000 to 60,000 distinct CDR3 sequences in the sample, 6% to 7% are singletons; the top ten hold 3% to 4.5%. Sample: whole blood. The sequence came from an adult who was a healthcare worker with PCR-confirmed SARS-CoV-2 infection or an uninfected control (not recorded which). The chain uses TRBV7-9 and TRBJ1-5; 8 bases map to TRBD1. The CDR3 sequence is CASSPGTGQPPGNQPQHF. The CDR3 region has the DNA TGTGCCAGCAGCCCCGGGACAGGTCAACCCCCGGGGAATCAGCCCCAGCATTTT.